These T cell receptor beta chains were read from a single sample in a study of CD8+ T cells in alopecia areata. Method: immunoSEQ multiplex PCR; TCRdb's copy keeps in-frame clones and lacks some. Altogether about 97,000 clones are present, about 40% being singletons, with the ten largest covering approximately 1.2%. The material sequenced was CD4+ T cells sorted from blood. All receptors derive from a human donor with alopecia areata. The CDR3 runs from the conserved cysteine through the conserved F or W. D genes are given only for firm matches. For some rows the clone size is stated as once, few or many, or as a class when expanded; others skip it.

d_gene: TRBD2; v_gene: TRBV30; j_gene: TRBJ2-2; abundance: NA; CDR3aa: CAWRTSGGTGELFF; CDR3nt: TGTGCCTGGAGAACTAGCGGGGGGACTGGGGAGCTGTTTTTT
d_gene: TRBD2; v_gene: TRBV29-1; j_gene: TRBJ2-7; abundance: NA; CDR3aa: CSVAQREAYEQYF; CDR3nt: TGCAGCGTTGCCCAGCGGGAGGCCTACGAGCAGTACTTC
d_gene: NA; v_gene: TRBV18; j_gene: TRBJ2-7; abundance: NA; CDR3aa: CASSPLEGREQYF; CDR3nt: TGTGCCAGCTCACCACTTGAGGGGCGCGAGCAGTACTTC
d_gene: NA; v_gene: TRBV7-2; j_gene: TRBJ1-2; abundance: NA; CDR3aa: CASSFGAGYGYTF; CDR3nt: TGTGCCAGCAGCTTTGGGGCCGGGTATGGCTACACCTTC
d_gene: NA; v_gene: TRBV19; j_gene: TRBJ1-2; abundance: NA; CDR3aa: CASRARGVDYGYTF; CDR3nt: TGTGCCAGTAGGGCGAGAGGCGTCGACTATGGCTACACCTTC
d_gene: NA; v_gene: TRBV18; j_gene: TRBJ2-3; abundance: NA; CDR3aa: CASSQTPLDEVDTQYF; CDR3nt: TGTGCCAGCTCACAAACTCCCCTGGACGAAGTCGATACGCAGTATTTT
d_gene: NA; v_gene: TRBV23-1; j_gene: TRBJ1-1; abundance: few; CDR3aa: CASSPRRRMNTEAFF; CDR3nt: TGCGCCAGCAGTCCCCGGAGACGGATGAACACTGAAGCTTTCTTT
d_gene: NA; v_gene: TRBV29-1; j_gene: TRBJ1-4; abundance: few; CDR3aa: CSVTRGGEKLFF; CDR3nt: TGCAGCGTTACAAGGGGTGGTGAAAAACTGTTTTTT
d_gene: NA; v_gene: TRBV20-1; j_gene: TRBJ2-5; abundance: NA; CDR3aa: CSARDYGTQYF; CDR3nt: TGCAGTGCTAGAGATTACGGGACCCAGTACTTC
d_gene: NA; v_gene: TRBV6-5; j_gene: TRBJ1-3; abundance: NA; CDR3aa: CASSLGNTIYF; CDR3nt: TGTGCCAGCAGTTTGGGAAACACCATATATTTT
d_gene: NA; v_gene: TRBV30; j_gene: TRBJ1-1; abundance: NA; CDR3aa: CAWTYHRDTEAFF; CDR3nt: TGTGCCTGGACTTACCACAGGGACACTGAAGCTTTCTTT
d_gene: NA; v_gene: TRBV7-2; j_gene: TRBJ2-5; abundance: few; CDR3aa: CASSTSRLTGTQYF; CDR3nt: TGTGCCAGCAGCACTTCTCGGCTCACGGGGACCCAGTACTTC
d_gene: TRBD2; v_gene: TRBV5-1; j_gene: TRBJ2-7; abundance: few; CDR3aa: CASSLVTGGSYEQYF; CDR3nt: TGCGCCAGCAGCTTGGTTACTGGCGGGAGCTACGAGCAGTACTTC
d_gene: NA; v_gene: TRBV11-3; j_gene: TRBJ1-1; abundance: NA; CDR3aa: CASSLGRLNTEAFF; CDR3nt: TGTGCCAGCAGCTTAGGTCGTCTGAACACTGAAGCTTTCTTT
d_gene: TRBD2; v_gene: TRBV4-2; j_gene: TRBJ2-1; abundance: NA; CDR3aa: CASSQGSGGADEQFF; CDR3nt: TGTGCCAGCAGCCAAGGTAGCGGGGGGGCCGATGAGCAGTTCTTC